Listed below are T cell receptor beta chains from one sample, sequenced in a study of T cells after yellow fever vaccination. Each CDR3 protein is one row after TCRdb ran MiXCR on the 5' RACE reads. Of over 65,000 distinct CDR3 sequences listed, roughly 14% are singletons. The material was CD8+ T cells not binding an NS4B(214-222) dextramer, sorted from PBMCs, obtained roughly 20 days after the first yellow fever vaccination. Receptors originate from a man in his late teens or twenties who received the YFV17D yellow fever vaccine. CDR3s include the opening cysteine and the closing phenylalanine or tryptophan. Each record gives: J gene, D gene, clone size, V gene, CDR3 protein. The D gene is left open where the match is weak. Rows give clone size only sometimes, using once, few, many, or a class for an expanded clone.

j_gene: TRBJ1-1; d_gene: -; abundance: many; v_gene: TRBV18; CDR3aa: CASSPRDLEAEAFF
j_gene: TRBJ1-2; d_gene: -; abundance: -; v_gene: TRBV6-1; CDR3aa: CASGDWGEGYGYTF
j_gene: TRBJ2-7; d_gene: TRBD2; abundance: few; v_gene: TRBV10-3; CDR3aa: CATGTSGSYEQYF
j_gene: TRBJ2-3; d_gene: TRBD2; abundance: few; v_gene: TRBV13; CDR3aa: CASSYGTSGFQDTQYF
j_gene: TRBJ2-1; d_gene: -; abundance: -; v_gene: TRBV25-1; CDR3aa: CASSAGGGGGNEQFF
j_gene: TRBJ2-3; d_gene: TRBD2; abundance: -; v_gene: TRBV11-2; CDR3aa: CASSPGLAGVENTQYF
j_gene: TRBJ1-3; d_gene: -; abundance: -; v_gene: TRBV29-1; CDR3aa: CSVVRGNTIYF
j_gene: TRBJ2-5; d_gene: -; abundance: -; v_gene: TRBV7-9; CDR3aa: CASSTNNHSETQYF
j_gene: TRBJ1-5; d_gene: -; abundance: -; v_gene: TRBV7-8; CDR3aa: CASSPRTRAGQPQHF
j_gene: TRBJ2-3; d_gene: -; abundance: few; v_gene: TRBV7-3; CDR3aa: CASSLTGGDGDTQYF
j_gene: TRBJ2-1; d_gene: -; abundance: -; v_gene: TRBV7-3; CDR3aa: CASSLDASSYNEQFF
j_gene: TRBJ2-3; d_gene: -; abundance: once; v_gene: TRBV4-1; CDR3aa: CASSQVWGKEYTQYF
j_gene: TRBJ2-5; d_gene: -; abundance: few; v_gene: TRBV4-1; CDR3aa: CASSQDLGVLETQYF
j_gene: TRBJ1-1; d_gene: TRBD1; abundance: -; v_gene: TRBV28; CDR3aa: CASSLSGQVNTEAFF
j_gene: TRBJ2-1; d_gene: TRBD2; abundance: many; v_gene: TRBV4-3; CDR3aa: CASSQGKAGGYSEQFF
j_gene: TRBJ2-5; d_gene: -; abundance: few; v_gene: TRBV4-1; CDR3aa: CASSQDISPEETQYF
j_gene: TRBJ2-3; d_gene: TRBD2; abundance: few; v_gene: TRBV5-4; CDR3aa: CASSPGTSGADTQYF
j_gene: TRBJ1-1; d_gene: -; abundance: -; v_gene: TRBV27; CDR3aa: CASSLGGKGTEAFF
j_gene: TRBJ2-1; d_gene: -; abundance: few; v_gene: TRBV28; CDR3aa: CASSSPGRRTYEQFF
j_gene: TRBJ2-1; d_gene: -; abundance: -; v_gene: TRBV29-1; CDR3aa: CSVSGVPPFF
j_gene: TRBJ1-1; d_gene: -; abundance: -; v_gene: TRBV19; CDR3aa: CASSPWGYSGLLTEAFF
j_gene: TRBJ2-5; d_gene: -; abundance: -; v_gene: TRBV2; CDR3aa: CACVEGWETQYF
j_gene: TRBJ2-1; d_gene: -; abundance: -; v_gene: TRBV20-1; CDR3aa: CSASAGFNEQFF
j_gene: TRBJ1-1; d_gene: -; abundance: many; v_gene: TRBV6-1; CDR3aa: CASSPDEGIDVFF
j_gene: TRBJ2-2; d_gene: -; abundance: few; v_gene: TRBV27; CDR3aa: CASSLSPLGDGTGELFF
j_gene: TRBJ2-1; d_gene: TRBD2; abundance: -; v_gene: TRBV9; CDR3aa: CASSARGGVSYNEQFF
j_gene: TRBJ2-5; d_gene: TRBD2; abundance: -; v_gene: TRBV5-6; CDR3aa: CASSRGLEEETQYF
j_gene: TRBJ2-7; d_gene: -; abundance: -; v_gene: TRBV9; CDR3aa: CASSVNGRYEQYF
j_gene: TRBJ2-3; d_gene: TRBD2; abundance: few; v_gene: TRBV6-4; CDR3aa: CASSHEGRGLAVLTTDTQYF
j_gene: TRBJ1-1; d_gene: -; abundance: -; v_gene: TRBV25-1; CDR3aa: CASSEYEAGINTEAFF
j_gene: TRBJ2-3; d_gene: -; abundance: -; v_gene: TRBV20-1; CDR3aa: CSAFIDGFLSDTQYF
j_gene: TRBJ2-1; d_gene: -; abundance: -; v_gene: TRBV20-1; CDR3aa: CSARMSSGGRGNEQFF
j_gene: TRBJ2-2; d_gene: TRBD1; abundance: few; v_gene: TRBV12-3/TRBV12-4; CDR3aa: CASGIPGQEVGELFF
j_gene: TRBJ2-1; d_gene: -; abundance: few; v_gene: TRBV5-6; CDR3aa: CASSLSLWGQGLYNEQFF
j_gene: TRBJ2-7; d_gene: TRBD1; abundance: -; v_gene: TRBV6-2/TRBV6-3; CDR3aa: CASSHGQGDTYEQYF
j_gene: TRBJ2-6; d_gene: -; abundance: few; v_gene: TRBV10-3; CDR3aa: CAISEGTGANVLTF
j_gene: TRBJ1-1; d_gene: -; abundance: -; v_gene: TRBV5-1; CDR3aa: CASSMDRGGMNTEAFF
j_gene: TRBJ2-1; d_gene: TRBD2; abundance: -; v_gene: TRBV9; CDR3aa: CASSAGGGPYNEQFF
j_gene: TRBJ2-1; d_gene: -; abundance: few; v_gene: TRBV6-1; CDR3aa: CASSESRDSYNEQFF
j_gene: TRBJ1-1; d_gene: -; abundance: many; v_gene: TRBV27; CDR3aa: CASSYGRGNTEAFF
j_gene: TRBJ2-1; d_gene: -; abundance: many; v_gene: TRBV12-3/TRBV12-4; CDR3aa: CASSVLAKSPYNEQFF
j_gene: TRBJ1-1; d_gene: -; abundance: -; v_gene: TRBV6-1; CDR3aa: CASRNRYMNTEAFF
j_gene: TRBJ1-1; d_gene: -; abundance: -; v_gene: TRBV5-5; CDR3aa: CASSSHSDEAFF
j_gene: TRBJ2-3; d_gene: TRBD2; abundance: -; v_gene: TRBV2; CDR3aa: CASSEGGGLEPDTQYF
j_gene: TRBJ2-1; d_gene: TRBD1; abundance: few; v_gene: TRBV5-1; CDR3aa: CASSLWGLGDSSLNEQFF
j_gene: TRBJ2-7; d_gene: TRBD2; abundance: -; v_gene: TRBV12-3/TRBV12-4; CDR3aa: CASSPSGDTSYEQYF
j_gene: TRBJ1-5; d_gene: -; abundance: -; v_gene: TRBV4-1; CDR3aa: CASSQVIIQGQPQHF
j_gene: TRBJ2-7; d_gene: -; abundance: few; v_gene: TRBV3-1; CDR3aa: CASSQAGISYEQYF
j_gene: TRBJ2-3; d_gene: TRBD1; abundance: few; v_gene: TRBV29-1; CDR3aa: CSAAGQGPDTQYF
j_gene: TRBJ2-2; d_gene: TRBD1; abundance: few; v_gene: TRBV4-3; CDR3aa: CASSHPGTGNTGELFF
j_gene: TRBJ2-7; d_gene: TRBD1; abundance: few; v_gene: TRBV6-1; CDR3aa: CASSPGQGGYEQYF